These T cell receptor beta chains were read from a single sample in a study of immune aging and cytomegalovirus after organ transplant. Their recognized antigens are unknown. TCRdb reprocessed the single-cell sequencing reads with MiXCR, giving one entry per CDR3 protein. Seen here are about 21,000 distinct CDR3 sequences, about a third observed once, and the top ten hold approximately 26%. Sample: CMV peptide-activated CD4+ and CD8+ T cells sorted from blood, taken at five time points, pooled. These receptors were collected from a female donor who had a heart transplant and CMV viremia. The CDR3 runs from the conserved cysteine through the conserved F or W. Each record gives: D gene, clone size, J gene, V gene, CDR3 protein, CDR3 DNA. D genes are given only for firm matches. Clone size is stated in some rows and not others, as once, few, many or a class when expanded.

d_call: .
clone_size: once
j_call: TRBJ1-1
v_call: TRBV30
cdr3_aa: CAWSPLSGWGGEAFF
cdr3_nt: TGTGCCTGGAGTCCGCTTAGCGGATGGGGCGGTGAAGCTTTCTTT

d_call: TRBD2
clone_size: once
j_call: TRBJ2-4
v_call: TRBV6-1
cdr3_aa: CASRVGGGIQYF
cdr3_nt: TGTGCCAGCCGCGTCGGGGGGGGCATTCAGTACTTC

d_call: TRBD2
clone_size: .
j_call: TRBJ2-4
v_call: TRBV30
cdr3_aa: CAWGYLGGSGNIQYF
cdr3_nt: TGTGCCTGGGGCTACCTGGGGGGGTCAGGTAACATTCAGTACTTC

d_call: .
clone_size: .
j_call: TRBJ1-5
v_call: TRBV2
cdr3_aa: CASKNSFNRPQHF
cdr3_nt: TGTGCCAGCAAGAACAGTTTCAATCGGCCCCAGCATTTT

d_call: .
clone_size: few
j_call: TRBJ1-2
v_call: TRBV7-9
cdr3_aa: CASSLGGQIPYGYTF
cdr3_nt: TGTGCCAGCAGCTTAGGAGGACAGATACCTTATGGCTACACCTTC

d_call: .
clone_size: .
j_call: TRBJ2-3
v_call: TRBV9
cdr3_aa: CASSLHGAEDTQYF
cdr3_nt: TGTGCCAGCAGCCTACACGGGGCCGAAGATACGCAGTATTTT

d_call: .
clone_size: .
j_call: TRBJ2-1
v_call: TRBV12-3/TRBV12-4
cdr3_aa: CASSFSLTSTINEQLF
cdr3_nt: TGTGCCAGCAGTTTTTCTCTTACTAGTACCATCAATGAGCAGCTCTTC

d_call: .
clone_size: medium-sized
j_call: TRBJ2-6
v_call: TRBV18
cdr3_aa: CASSPPEGSGANVLTF
cdr3_nt: TGTGCCAGCTCACCACCTGAAGGCTCTGGGGCCAACGTCCTGACTTTC

d_call: TRBD2
clone_size: many
j_call: TRBJ2-1
v_call: TRBV5-4
cdr3_aa: CASSASTNGRDNEQFF
cdr3_nt: TGTGCCAGCAGTGCAAGCACTAACGGGAGGGACAATGAGCAGTTCTTC

d_call: .
clone_size: many
j_call: TRBJ1-2
v_call: TRBV5-1
cdr3_aa: CASSLVAGNNGYTF
cdr3_nt: TGCGCCAGCAGCTTGGTGGCTGGAAACAATGGCTACACCTTC

d_call: TRBD2
clone_size: .
j_call: TRBJ2-1
v_call: TRBV12-3/TRBV12-4
cdr3_aa: CASSFSTSGRNVEQFF
cdr3_nt: TGTGCCAGCAGTTTTTCGACTAGCGGGAGAAATGTTGAGCAGTTCTTC

d_call: .
clone_size: .
j_call: TRBJ1-2
v_call: TRBV4-1
cdr3_aa: CASSQVGYGYTF
cdr3_nt: TGCGCCAGCAGCCAAGTCGGCTATGGCTACACCTTC

d_call: .
clone_size: .
j_call: TRBJ1-1
v_call: TRBV12-3/TRBV12-4
cdr3_aa: CASTLQEMNTEAFF
cdr3_nt: TGTGCCAGCACCCTACAGGAGATGAACACTGAAGCTTTCTTT

d_call: TRBD1
clone_size: .
j_call: TRBJ1-5
v_call: TRBV4-1
cdr3_aa: CASSQGGTVSNRPQHF
cdr3_nt: TGCGCCAGCAGCCAAGGCGGGACAGTTAGCAATCGGCCCCAGCATTTT

d_call: TRBD1
clone_size: few
j_call: TRBJ2-2
v_call: TRBV20-1
cdr3_aa: CSARPWGQGATGELFF
cdr3_nt: TGCAGTGCTCGTCCTTGGGGACAGGGGGCCACCGGGGAGCTGTTTTTT

d_call: TRBD1
clone_size: .
j_call: TRBJ1-5
v_call: TRBV6-5
cdr3_aa: CASSQRDRGNQPQHF
cdr3_nt: TGTGCCAGCAGTCAACGGGACAGGGGAAATCAGCCCCAGCATTTT

d_call: .
clone_size: .
j_call: TRBJ2-7
v_call: TRBV13
cdr3_aa: CASSSRMNEQYF
cdr3_nt: TGTGCCAGCAGCTCAAGGATGAACGAGCAGTACTTC